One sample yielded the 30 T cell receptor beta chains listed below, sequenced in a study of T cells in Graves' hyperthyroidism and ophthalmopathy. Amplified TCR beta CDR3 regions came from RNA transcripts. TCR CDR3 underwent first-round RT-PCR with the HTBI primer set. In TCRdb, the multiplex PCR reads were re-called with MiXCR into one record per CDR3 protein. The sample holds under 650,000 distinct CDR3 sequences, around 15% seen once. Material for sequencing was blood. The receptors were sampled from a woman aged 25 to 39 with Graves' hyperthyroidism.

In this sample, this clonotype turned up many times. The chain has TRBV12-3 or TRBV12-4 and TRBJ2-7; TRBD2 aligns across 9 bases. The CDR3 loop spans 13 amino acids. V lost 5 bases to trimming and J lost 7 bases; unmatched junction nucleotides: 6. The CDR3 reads CASSIGLAREQYF. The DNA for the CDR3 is TGTGCCAGCAGTATCGGACTAGCGCGGGAGCAGTACTTC.

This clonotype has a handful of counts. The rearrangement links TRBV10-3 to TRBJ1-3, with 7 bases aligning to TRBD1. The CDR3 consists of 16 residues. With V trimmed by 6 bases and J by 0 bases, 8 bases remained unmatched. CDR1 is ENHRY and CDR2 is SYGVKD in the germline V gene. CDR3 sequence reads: CAIRRQGRGSGNTIYF. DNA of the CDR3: TGTGCCATCAGAAGACAGGGTCGGGGCTCTGGAAACACCATATATTTT.

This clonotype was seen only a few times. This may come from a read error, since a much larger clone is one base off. The CDR3 DNA is TGTGCCAGCAGTCTTCCCCTCTACTCAGGGAGGAAAGCTTTCTTT. Its protein is CASSLPLYSGRKAFF. The gene calls are TRBV12-3 or TRBV12-4 and TRBJ1-1, with D perhaps TRBD1 (5 bases). This CDR3 spans 15 amino acids. V was pared by 5 bases and J by 9 bases, with 22 bases between.

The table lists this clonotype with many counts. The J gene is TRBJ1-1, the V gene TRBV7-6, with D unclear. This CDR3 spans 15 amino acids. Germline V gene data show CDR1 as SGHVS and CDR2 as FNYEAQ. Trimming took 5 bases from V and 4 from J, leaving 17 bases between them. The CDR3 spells CASSPSTAGGTEAFF. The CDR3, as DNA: TGTGCCAGCAGCCCGTCGACGGCCGGAGGCACTGAAGCTTTCTTT.

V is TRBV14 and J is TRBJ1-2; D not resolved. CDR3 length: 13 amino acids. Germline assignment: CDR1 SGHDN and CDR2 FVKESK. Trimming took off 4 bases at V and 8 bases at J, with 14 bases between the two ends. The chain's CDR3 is CASSRLSREGYTF. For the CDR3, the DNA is TGTGCCAGCAGCCGATTATCGCGGGAGGGCTACACCTTC.

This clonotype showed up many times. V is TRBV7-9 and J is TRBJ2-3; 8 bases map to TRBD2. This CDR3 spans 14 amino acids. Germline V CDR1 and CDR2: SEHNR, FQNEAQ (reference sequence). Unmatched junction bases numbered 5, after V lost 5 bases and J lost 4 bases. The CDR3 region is CASSRGLAADTQYF. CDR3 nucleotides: TGTGCCAGCAGCAGAGGACTAGCAGCAGATACGCAGTATTTT. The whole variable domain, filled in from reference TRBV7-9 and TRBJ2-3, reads DTGVSQNPRHKITKRGQNVTFRCDPISEHNRLYWYRQTLGQGPEFLTYFQNEAQLEKSRLLSDRFSAERPKGSFSTLEIQRTEQGDSAMYLCASSRGLAADTQYFGPGTRLTVL.

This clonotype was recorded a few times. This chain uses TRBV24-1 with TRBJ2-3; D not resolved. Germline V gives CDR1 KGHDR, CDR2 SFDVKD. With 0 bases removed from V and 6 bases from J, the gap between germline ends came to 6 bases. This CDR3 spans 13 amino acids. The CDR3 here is CATSDLGGDTQYF. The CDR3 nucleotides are TGTGCCACCAGTGATTTGGGTGGCGATACGCAGTATTTT.

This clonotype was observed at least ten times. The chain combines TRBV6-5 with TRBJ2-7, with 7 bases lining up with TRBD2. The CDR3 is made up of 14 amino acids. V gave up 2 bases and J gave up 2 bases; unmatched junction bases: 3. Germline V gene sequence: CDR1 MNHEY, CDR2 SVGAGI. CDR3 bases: TGTGCCAGCAGTTACACTCTAGCGGCCTACGAGCAGTACTTC. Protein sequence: CASSYTLAAYEQYF.

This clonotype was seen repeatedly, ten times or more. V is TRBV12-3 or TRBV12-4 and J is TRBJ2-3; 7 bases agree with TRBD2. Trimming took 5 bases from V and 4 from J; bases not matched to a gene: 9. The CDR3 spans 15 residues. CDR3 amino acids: CASSPLGGSADTQYF. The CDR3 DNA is TGTGCCAGCAGTCCCCTCGGCGGGAGCGCAGATACGCAGTATTTT.

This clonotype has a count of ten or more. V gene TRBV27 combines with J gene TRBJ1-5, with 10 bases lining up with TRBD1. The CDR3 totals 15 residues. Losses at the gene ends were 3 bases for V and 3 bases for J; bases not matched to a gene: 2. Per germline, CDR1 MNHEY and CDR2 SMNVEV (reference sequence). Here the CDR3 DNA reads TGTGCCAGCAGTTTCCGACAGGGGGCCAATCAGCCCCAGCATTTT. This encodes CASSFRQGANQPQHF.

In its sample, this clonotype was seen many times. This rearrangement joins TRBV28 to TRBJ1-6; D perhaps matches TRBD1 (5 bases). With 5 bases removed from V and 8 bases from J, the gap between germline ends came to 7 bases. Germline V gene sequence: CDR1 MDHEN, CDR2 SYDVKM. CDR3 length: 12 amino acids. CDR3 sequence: CASSGGDSPLHF. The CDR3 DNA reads TGTGCCAGCAGTGGGGGGGATTCACCCCTCCACTTT. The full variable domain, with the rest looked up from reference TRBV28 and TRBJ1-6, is DVKVTQSSRYLVKRTGEKVFLECVQDMDHENMFWYRQDPGLGLRLIYFSYDVKMKEKGDIPEGYSVSREKKERFSLILESASTNQTSMYLCASSGGDSPLHFGNGTRLTVT.

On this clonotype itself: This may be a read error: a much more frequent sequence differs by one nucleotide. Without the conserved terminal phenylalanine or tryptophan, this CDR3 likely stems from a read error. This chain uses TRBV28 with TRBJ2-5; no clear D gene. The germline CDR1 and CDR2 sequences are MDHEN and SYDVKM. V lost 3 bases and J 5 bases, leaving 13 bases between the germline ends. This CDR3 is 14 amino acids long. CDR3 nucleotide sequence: TGTGCCAGCAGTTTGGCCGAGGTGGAGGAGACCCAGTACCTC. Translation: CASSLAEVEETQYL.

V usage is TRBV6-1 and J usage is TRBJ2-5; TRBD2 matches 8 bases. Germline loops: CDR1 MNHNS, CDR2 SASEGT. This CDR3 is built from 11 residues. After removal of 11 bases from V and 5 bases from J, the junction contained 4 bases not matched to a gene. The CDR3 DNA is TGTGCCGTGACTAGCGCGGAGACCCAGTACTTC. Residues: CAVTSAETQYF.

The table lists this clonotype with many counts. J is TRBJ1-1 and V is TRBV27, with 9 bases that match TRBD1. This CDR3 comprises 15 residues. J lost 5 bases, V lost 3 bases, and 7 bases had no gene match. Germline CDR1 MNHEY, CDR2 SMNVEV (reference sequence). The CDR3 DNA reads TGTGCCAGCAGTTTTCATGGGACAGGGAATACTGAAGCTTTCTTT. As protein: CASSFHGTGNTEAFF.

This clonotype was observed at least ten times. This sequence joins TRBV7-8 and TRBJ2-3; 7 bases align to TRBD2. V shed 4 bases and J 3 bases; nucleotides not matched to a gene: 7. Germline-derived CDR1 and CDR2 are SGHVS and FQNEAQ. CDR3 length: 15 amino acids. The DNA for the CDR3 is TGTGCCAGCAGCTGGGGGGGAGTAGTTACAGATACGCAGTATTTT. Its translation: CASSWGGVVTDTQYF. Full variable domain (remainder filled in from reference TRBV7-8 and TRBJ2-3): GAGVSQSPRYKVAKRGQDVALRCDPISGHVSLFWYQQALGQGPEFLTYFQNEAQLDKSGLPSDRFFAERPEGSVSTLKIQRTQQEDSAVYLCASSWGGVVTDTQYFGPGTRLTVL.

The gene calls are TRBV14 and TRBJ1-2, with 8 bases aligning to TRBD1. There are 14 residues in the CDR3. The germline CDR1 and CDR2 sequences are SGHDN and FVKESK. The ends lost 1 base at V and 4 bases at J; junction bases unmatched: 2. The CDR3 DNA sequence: TGTGCCAGCAGCCAAGCAGGGGGCTTCTATGGCTACACCTTC. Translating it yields CASSQAGGFYGYTF.

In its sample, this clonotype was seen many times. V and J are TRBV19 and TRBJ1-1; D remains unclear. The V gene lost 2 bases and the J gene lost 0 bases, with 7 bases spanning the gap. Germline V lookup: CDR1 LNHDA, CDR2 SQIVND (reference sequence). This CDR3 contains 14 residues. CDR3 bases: TGTGCCAGTAGTATACAGCCTATGAACACTGAAGCTTTCTTT. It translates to CASSIQPMNTEAFF.

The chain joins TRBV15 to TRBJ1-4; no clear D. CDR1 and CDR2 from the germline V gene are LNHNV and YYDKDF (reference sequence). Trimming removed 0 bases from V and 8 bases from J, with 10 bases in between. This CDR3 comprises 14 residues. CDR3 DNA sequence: TGTGCCACCAGCAGAGATAGTGCAGGCGAAAAACTGTTTTTT. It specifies CATSRDSAGEKLFF.

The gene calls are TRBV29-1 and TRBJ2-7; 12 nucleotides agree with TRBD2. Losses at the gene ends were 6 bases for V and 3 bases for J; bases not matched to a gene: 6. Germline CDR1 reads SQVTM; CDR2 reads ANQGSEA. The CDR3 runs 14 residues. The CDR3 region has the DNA TGCAGCGTCCTTGGGACTAGCGGGTTCTACGAGCAGTACTTC. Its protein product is CSVLGTSGFYEQYF.

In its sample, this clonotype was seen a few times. The CDR3 DNA follows: TGCGCCAGCAGCTTGCGGCAGGGGGTGAACACTGAAGCTTTCTTT. This codes for CASSLRQGVNTEAFF. The genes are TRBV5-1 and TRBJ1-1; TRBD1 agrees at 7 bases. Germline-derived CDR1 and CDR2 are SGHRS and YFSETQ. After removal of 1 base from V and 0 bases from J, the junction contained 3 bases not matched to a gene. The CDR3 totals 15 residues.

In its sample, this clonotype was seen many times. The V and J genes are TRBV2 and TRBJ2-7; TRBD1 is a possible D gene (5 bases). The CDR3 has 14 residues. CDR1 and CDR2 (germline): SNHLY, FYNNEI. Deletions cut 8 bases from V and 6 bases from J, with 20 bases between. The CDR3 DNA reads TGTGCCAGCGAAGATTGGGGCCAGCTTCGCGAGCAGTACTTC. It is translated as CASEDWGQLREQYF.

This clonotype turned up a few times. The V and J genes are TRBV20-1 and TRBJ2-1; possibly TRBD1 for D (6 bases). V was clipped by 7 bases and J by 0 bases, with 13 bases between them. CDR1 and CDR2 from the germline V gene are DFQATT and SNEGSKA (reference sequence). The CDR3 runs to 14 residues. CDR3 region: CSEIQGSSYNEQFF. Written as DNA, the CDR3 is TGCAGTGAGATCCAGGGGAGCTCCTACAATGAGCAGTTCTTC.

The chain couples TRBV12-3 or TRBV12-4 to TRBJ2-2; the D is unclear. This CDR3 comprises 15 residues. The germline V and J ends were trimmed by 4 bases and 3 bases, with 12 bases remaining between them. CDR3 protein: CASSSHDDYTGELFF. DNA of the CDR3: TGTGCCAGCAGTTCGCACGACGATTACACCGGGGAGCTGTTTTTT.

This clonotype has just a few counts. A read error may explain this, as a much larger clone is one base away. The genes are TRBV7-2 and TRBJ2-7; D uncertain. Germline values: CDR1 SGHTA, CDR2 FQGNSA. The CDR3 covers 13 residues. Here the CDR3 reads CASSSRSSHEQYF. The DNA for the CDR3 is TGTGCCAGCAGCTCTCGGAGCTCCCACGAGCAGTACTTC.

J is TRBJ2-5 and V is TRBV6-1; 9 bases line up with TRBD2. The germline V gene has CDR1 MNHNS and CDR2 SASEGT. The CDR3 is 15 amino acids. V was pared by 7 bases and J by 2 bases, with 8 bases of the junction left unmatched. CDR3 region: CASTLSGSHQETQYF. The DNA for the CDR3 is TGTGCCAGCACCCTTAGCGGGAGTCATCAAGAGACCCAGTACTTC.

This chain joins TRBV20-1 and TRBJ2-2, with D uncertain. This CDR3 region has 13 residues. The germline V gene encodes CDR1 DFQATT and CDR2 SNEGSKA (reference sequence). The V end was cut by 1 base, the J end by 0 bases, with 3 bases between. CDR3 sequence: CSARGANTGELFF. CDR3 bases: TGCAGTGCTAGAGGCGCGAACACCGGGGAGCTGTTTTTT.

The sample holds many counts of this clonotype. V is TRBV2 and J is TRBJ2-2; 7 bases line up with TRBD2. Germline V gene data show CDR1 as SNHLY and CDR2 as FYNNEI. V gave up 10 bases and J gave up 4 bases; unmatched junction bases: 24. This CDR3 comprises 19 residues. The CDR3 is CATQRPRWGGQFLTGELFF. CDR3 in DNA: TGTGCCACCCAACGCCCCAGGTGGGGGGGTCAATTCCTCACCGGGGAGCTGTTTTTT.

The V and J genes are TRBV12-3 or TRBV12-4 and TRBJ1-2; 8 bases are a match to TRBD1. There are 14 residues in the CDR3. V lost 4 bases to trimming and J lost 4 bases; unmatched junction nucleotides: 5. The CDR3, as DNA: TGTGCCAGCAGTTCCAGGGGGCTTATCTATGGCTACACCTTC. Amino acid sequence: CASSSRGLIYGYTF.

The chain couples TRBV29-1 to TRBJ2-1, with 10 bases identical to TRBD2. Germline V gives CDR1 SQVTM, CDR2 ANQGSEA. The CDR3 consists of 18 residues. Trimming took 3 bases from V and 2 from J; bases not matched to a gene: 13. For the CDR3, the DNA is TGCAGCGTTGAGGGAGAGCGGGGGGGGGGGAGCGCCTACAATGAGCAGTTCTTC. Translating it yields CSVEGERGGGSAYNEQFF.

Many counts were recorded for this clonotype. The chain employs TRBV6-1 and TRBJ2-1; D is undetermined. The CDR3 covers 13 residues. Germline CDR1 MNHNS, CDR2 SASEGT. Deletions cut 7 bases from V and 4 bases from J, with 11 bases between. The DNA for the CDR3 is TGTGCCAGCAAAAGGGAAATATACAATGAGCAGTTCTTC. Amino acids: CASKREIYNEQFF.